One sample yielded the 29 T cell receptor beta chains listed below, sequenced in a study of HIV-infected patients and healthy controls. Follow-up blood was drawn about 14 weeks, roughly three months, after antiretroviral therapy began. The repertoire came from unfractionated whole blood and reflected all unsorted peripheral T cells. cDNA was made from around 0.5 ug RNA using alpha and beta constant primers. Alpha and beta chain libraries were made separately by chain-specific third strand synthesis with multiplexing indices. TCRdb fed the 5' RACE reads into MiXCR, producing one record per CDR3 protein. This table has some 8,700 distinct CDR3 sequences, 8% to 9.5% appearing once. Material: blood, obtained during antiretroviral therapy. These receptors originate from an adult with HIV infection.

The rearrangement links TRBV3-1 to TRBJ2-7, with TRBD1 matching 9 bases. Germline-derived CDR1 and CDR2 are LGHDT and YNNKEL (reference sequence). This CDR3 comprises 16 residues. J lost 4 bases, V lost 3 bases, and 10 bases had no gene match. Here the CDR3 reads CASSHTRGQGGYEQYF. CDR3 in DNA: TGTGCCAGCAGCCATACTAGGGGACAGGGTGGTTACGAGCAGTACTTC.

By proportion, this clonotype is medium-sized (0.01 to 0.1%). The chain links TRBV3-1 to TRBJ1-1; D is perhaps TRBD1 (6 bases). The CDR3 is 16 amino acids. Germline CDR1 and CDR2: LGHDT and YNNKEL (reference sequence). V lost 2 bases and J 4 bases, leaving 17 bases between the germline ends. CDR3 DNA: TGTGCCAGCAGCCAATCGGACCGGGGGGCAGGCACTGAAGCTTTCTTT. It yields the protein CASSQSDRGAGTEAFF.

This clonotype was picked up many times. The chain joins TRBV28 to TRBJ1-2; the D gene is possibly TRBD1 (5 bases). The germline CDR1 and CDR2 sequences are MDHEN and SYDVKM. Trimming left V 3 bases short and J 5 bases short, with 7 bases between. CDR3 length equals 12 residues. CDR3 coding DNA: TGTGCCAGCAGTTTTGGGGGTTATGGCTACACCTTC. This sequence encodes CASSFGGYGYTF.

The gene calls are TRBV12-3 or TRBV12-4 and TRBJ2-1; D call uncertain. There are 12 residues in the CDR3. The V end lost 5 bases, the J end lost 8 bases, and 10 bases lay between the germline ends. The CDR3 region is CASSKTGHEQFF. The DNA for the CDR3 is TGTGCCAGCAGTAAAACGGGTCATGAGCAGTTCTTC.

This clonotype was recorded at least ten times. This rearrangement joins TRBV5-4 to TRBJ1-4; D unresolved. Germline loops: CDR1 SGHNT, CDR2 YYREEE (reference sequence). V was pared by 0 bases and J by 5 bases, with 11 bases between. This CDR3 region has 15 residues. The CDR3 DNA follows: TGTGCCAGCAGCTTGGCCAATCTAGGGAATGAAAAACTGTTTTTT. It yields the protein CASSLANLGNEKLFF. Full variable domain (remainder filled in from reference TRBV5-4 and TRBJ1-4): ETGVTQSPTHLIKTRGQQVTLRCSSQSGHNTVSWYQQALGQGPQFIFQYYREEENGRGNFPPRFSGLQFPNYSSELNVNALELDDSALYLCASSLANLGNEKLFFGSGTQLSVL.

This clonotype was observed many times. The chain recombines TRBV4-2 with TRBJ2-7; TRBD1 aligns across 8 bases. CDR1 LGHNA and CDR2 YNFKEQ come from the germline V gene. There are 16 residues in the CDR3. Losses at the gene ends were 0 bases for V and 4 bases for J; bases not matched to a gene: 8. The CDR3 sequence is CASSQDAAGGAYEQYF. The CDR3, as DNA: TGTGCCAGCAGCCAAGATGCCGCAGGGGGCGCGTACGAGCAGTACTTC.

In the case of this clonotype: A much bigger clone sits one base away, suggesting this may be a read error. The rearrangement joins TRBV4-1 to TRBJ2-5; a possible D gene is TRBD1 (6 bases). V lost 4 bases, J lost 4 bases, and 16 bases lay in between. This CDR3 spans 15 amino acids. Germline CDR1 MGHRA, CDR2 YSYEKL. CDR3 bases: TGCGCCAGCAGCCCAGGAAGGGGGATGGGAGAGACCCAGTACTTC. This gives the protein CASSPGRGMGETQYF.

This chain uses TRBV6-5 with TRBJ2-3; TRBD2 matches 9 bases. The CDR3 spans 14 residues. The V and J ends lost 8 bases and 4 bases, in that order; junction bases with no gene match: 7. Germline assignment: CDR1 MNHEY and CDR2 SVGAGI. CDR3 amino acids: CASRSGSEADTQYF. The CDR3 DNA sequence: TGTGCCAGCCGTAGCGGGAGCGAGGCAGATACGCAGTATTTT.

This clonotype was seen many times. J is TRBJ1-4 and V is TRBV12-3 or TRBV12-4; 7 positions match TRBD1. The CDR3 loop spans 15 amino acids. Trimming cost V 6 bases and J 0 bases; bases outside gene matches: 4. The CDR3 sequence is CASRQGQPTNEKLFF. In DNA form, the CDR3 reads TGTGCCAGCAGACAGGGACAGCCAACTAATGAAAAACTGTTTTTT.

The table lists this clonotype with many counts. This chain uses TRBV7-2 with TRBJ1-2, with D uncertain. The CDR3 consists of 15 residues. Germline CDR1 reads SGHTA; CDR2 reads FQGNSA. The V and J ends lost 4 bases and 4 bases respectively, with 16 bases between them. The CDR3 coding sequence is TGTGCCAGCAGCTCACTAGGGCTCCGGTCCTATGGCTACACCTTC. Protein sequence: CASSSLGLRSYGYTF.

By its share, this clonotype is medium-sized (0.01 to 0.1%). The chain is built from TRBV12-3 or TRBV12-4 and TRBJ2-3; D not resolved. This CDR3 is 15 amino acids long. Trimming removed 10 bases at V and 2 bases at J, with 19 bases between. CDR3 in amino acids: CATRAVMADTDTQYF. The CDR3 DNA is TGTGCCACAAGGGCGGTGATGGCCGACACAGATACGCAGTATTTT.

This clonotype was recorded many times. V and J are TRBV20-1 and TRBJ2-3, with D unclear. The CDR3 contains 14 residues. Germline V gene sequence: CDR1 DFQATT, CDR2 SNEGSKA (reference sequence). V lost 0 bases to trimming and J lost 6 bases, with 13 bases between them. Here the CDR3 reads CSARDSSSIDTQYF. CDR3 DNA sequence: TGCAGTGCTAGAGATAGCTCCTCCATTGATACGCAGTATTTT.

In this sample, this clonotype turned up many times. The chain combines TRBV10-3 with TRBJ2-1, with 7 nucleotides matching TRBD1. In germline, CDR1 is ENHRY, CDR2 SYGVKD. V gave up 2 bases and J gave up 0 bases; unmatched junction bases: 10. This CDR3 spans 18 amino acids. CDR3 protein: CAISERGGSSNSYNEQFF. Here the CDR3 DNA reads TGTGCCATCAGTGAGCGAGGGGGCTCGTCAAACTCCTACAATGAGCAGTTCTTC.

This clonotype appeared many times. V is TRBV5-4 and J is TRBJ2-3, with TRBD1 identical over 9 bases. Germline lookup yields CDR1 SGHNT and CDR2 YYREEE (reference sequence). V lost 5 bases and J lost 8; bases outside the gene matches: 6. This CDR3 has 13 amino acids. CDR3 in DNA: TGTGCCAGCAGTTCTACAGGGGGCGGTACGCAGTATTTT. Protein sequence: CASSSTGGGTQYF.

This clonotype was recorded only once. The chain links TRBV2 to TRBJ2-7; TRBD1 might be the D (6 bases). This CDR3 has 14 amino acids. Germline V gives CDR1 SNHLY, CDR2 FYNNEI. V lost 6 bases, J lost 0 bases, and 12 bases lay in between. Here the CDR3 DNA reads TGTGCCAGCAGGCTGGGACAATTCTCCTACGAGCAGTACTTC. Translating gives CASRLGQFSYEQYF.

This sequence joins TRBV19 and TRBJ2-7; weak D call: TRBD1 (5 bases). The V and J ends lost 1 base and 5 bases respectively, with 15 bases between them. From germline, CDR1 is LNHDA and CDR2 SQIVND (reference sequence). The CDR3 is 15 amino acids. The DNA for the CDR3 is TGTGCCAGTAGTATAGGGTTGACAGTTTCCCACGAGCAGTACTTC. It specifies CASSIGLTVSHEQYF.

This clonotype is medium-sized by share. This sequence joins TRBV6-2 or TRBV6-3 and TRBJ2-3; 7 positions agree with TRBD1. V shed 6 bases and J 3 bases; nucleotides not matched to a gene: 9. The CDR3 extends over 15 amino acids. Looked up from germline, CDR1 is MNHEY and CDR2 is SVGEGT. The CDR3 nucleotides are TGTGCCAGCAGCTGGGACAGAGAGGGTACAGATACGCAGTATTTT. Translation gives CASSWDREGTDTQYF.

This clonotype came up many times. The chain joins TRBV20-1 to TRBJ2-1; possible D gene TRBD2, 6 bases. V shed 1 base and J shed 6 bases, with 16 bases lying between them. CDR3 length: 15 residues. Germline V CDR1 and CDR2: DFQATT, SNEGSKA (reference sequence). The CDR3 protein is CSARGTGGETNEQFF. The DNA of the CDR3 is TGCAGTGCTAGAGGAACAGGAGGGGAGACCAATGAGCAGTTCTTC.

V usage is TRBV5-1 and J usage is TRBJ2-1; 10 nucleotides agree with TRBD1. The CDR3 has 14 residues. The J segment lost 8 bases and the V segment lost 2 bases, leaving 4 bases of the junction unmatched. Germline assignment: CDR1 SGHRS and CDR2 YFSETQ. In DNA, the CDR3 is TGCGCCAGCAGCTTCGACAGGGGGCATTATGAGCAGTTCTTC. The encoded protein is CASSFDRGHYEQFF.

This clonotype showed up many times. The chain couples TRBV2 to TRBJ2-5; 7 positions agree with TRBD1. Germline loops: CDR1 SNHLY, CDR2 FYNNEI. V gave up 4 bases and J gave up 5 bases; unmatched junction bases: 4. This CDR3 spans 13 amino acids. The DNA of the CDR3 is TGTGCCAGCAGTGGACAGGGTCGGGAGACCCAGTACTTC. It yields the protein CASSGQGRETQYF.

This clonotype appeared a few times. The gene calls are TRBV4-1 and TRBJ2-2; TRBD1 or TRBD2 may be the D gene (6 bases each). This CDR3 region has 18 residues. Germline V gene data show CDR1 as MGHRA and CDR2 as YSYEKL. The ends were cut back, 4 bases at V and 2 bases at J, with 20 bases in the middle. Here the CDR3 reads CASSRILMGGTNTGELFF. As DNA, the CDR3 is TGCGCCAGCAGCCGGATCCTGATGGGCGGGACAAACACCGGGGAGCTGTTTTTT.

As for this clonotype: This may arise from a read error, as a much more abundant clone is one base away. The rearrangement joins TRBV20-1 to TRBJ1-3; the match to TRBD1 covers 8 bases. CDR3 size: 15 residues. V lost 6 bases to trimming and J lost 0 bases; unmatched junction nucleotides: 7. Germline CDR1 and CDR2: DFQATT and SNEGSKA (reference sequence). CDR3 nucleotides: TGCAGTGCGATGGGGGACAGGAACTCTGGAAACACCATATATTTT. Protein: CSAMGDRNSGNTIYF.

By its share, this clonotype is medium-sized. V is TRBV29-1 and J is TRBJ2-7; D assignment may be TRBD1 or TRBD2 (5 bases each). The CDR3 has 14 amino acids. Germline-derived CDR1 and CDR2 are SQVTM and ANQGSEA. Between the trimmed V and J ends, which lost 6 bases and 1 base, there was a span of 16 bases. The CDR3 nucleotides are TGCAGCGTCGCCCGGGACCTTCTTTCCTACGAGCAGTACTTC. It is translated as CSVARDLLSYEQYF.

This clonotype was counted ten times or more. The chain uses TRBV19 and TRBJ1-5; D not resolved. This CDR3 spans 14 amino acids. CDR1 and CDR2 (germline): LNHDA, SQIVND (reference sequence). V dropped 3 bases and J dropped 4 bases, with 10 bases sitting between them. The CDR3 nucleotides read TGTGCCAGTAGTATCCGGACGGTTAATCAGCCCCAGCATTTT. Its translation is CASSIRTVNQPQHF. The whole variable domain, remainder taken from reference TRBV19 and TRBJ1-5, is DGGITQSPKYLFRKEGQNVTLSCEQNLNHDAMYWYRQDPGQGLRLIYYSQIVNDFQKGDIAEGYSVSREKKESFPLTVTSAQKNPTAFYLCASSIRTVNQPQHFGDGTRLSIL.

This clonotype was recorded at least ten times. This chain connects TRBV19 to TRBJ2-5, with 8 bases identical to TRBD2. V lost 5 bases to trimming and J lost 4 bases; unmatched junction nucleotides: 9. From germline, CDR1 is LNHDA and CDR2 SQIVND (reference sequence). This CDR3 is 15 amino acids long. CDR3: CASSPSRAGGETQYF. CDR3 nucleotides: TGTGCCAGTAGTCCGTCTAGGGCGGGGGGAGAGACCCAGTACTTC.

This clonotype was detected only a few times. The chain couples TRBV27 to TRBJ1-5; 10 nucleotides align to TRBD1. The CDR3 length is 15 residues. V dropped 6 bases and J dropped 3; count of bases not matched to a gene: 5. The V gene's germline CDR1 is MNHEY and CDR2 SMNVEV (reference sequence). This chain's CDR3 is CASRGTGEFNQPQHF. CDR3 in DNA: TGTGCCAGCAGGGGGACAGGGGAGTTCAATCAGCCCCAGCATTTT.

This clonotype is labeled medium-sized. The CDR3, as DNA: TGTGCCAGCAGCCCAGCGGGAGTCCCCGGGGAGCTGTTTTTT. Translation: CASSPAGVPGELFF. The chain has TRBV9 and TRBJ2-2; 8 positions match TRBD2. The CDR3 runs 14 residues. CDR1 is SGDLS, CDR2 YYNGEE, per germline. Germline trimming cut 4 bases from V and 6 bases from J; bases unmatched to any gene: 5.

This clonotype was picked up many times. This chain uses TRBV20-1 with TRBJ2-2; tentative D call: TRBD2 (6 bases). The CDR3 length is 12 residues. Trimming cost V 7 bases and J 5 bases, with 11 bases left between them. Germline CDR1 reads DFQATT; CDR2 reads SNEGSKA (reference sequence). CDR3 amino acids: CSGTEGTGELFF. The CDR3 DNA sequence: TGCAGTGGTACGGAGGGGACCGGGGAGCTGTTTTTT.

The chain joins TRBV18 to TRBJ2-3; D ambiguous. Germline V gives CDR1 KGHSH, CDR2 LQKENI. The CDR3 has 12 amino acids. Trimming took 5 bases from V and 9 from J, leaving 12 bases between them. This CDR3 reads CASSSRLGTQYF. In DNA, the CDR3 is TGTGCCAGCTCATCCAGGCTCGGGACGCAGTATTTT.